A selection of T cell receptor beta chains follows, all from one sample in a study of T-cell memory formation after mild COVID-19. TCRdb independently ran MiXCR on the 5' RACE reads; one entry per CDR3 protein. This table has roughly 500,000 distinct CDR3 sequences, roughly 20% appearing once. The sequenced sample was PBMCs or a T cell subset sorted from them (not recorded which). These receptors all come from an adult woman who had mild COVID-19 (a few samples of this study predate the infection). Cell type and time point are not known. The CDR3 runs from the conserved cysteine through the conserved F or W. The D gene is left open where the match is weak. Clone size is shown for a subset of rows, as once, few, many or a class of expanded clone.

D,size,J,V,CDR3,DNA
.,many,TRBJ2-5,TRBV7-8,CASSSGRETQYF,TGTGCCAGCAGCTCAGGACGGGAGACCCAGTACTTC
.,few,TRBJ2-1,TRBV20-1,CSAPPRGGAYNEQFF,TGCAGTGCTCCGCCGAGGGGCGGGGCCTACAATGAGCAGTTCTTC
.,.,TRBJ1-5,TRBV25-1,CASSESGNRPQHF,TGTGCCAGCAGTGAATCGGGCAATCGGCCCCAGCATTTT
.,.,TRBJ2-1,TRBV18,CASSPPSVGINEQFF,TGTGCCAGCTCACCCCCTAGCGTGGGAATCAATGAGCAGTTCTTC
.,.,TRBJ1-2,TRBV24-1,CATSEAGNGYTF,TGTGCCACCAGTGAGGCTGGGAATGGCTACACCTTC
.,.,TRBJ1-2,TRBV27,CASSFLPRGGYGYTF,TGTGCCAGCAGTTTTCTCCCCCGGGGAGGATATGGCTACACCTTC
.,.,TRBJ1-1,TRBV3-1,CASSQYDRHTEAFF,TGTGCCAGCAGCCAATACGACAGGCACACTGAAGCTTTCTTT
.,.,TRBJ1-2,TRBV5-4,CASSLERTAGGYTF,TGTGCCAGCAGCTTGGAACGGACAGCGGGGGGCTACACCTTC
.,.,TRBJ1-3,TRBV2,CASSEGQGHLGNTIYF,TGTGCCAGCAGTGAAGGTCAAGGTCATTTGGGAAACACCATATATTTT
.,few,TRBJ2-3,TRBV5-1,CASSLASGRPSPTDTQYF,TGCGCCAGCAGCTTGGCCAGCGGCAGGCCATCCCCGACAGATACGCAGTATTTT
.,.,TRBJ2-7,TRBV4-1,CASSPQKGGSYEQYF,TGCGCCAGCAGCCCCCAAAAGGGTGGGTCCTACGAGCAGTACTTC
.,few,TRBJ2-2,TRBV20-1,CSARSGGSGELFF,TGCAGTGCTCGGTCCGGCGGATCCGGGGAGCTGTTTTTT
.,.,TRBJ2-7,TRBV5-1,CASSPTRQGGNEQYF,TGCGCCAGCAGCCCGACGCGACAGGGAGGGAACGAGCAGTACTTC
.,few,TRBJ2-7,TRBV7-2,CASSLGSGSLAYEQYF,TGTGCCAGCAGCCTAGGAAGCGGTTCCCTCGCCTACGAGCAGTACTTC
TRBD1,.,TRBJ2-4,TRBV28,CASSPSLDRGSKNIQYF,TGTGCCAGCAGTCCCTCTTTGGACAGGGGATCTAAAAACATTCAGTACTTC
TRBD1,.,TRBJ1-1,TRBV4-3,CASSFRDSYRTEAFF,TGCGCCAGCAGCTTTCGGGACAGTTACAGGACTGAAGCTTTCTTT
.,.,TRBJ1-5,TRBV2,CASSGAGGFEPQHF,TGTGCCAGCAGTGGGGCTGGTGGATTTGAGCCCCAGCATTTT